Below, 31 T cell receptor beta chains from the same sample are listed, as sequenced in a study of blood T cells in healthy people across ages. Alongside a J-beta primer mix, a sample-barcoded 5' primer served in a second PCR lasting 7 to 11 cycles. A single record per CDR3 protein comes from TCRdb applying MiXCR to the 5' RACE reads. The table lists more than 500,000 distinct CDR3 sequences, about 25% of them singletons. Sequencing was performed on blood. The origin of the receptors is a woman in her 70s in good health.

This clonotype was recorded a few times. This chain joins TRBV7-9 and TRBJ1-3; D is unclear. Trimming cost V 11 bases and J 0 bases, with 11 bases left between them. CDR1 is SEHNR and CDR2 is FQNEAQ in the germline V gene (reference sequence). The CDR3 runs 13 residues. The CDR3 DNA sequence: TGTGCCGTCGCCACGGTCTCTGGAAACACCATATATTTT. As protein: CAVATVSGNTIYF.

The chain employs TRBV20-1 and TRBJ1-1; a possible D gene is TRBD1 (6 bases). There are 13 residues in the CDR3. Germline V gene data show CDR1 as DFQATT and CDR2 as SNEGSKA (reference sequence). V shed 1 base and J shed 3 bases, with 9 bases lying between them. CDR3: CSARGGGHTEAFF. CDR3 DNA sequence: TGCAGTGCTAGAGGTGGGGGGCACACTGAAGCTTTCTTT.

In nucleotides, the CDR3 is TGTGCCAGCAGTGAAGGGGGACGCAGCTCCTACAATGAGCAGTTCTTC. Translated, it gives CASSEGGRSSYNEQFF. The V gene is TRBV25-1, the J gene TRBJ2-1; D is tentatively TRBD1 or TRBD2 (5 bases each). CDR3 size: 16 residues. Germline CDR1 is MGHDK and CDR2 is SYGVNS. V dropped 2 bases and J dropped 0 bases, with 11 bases sitting between them.

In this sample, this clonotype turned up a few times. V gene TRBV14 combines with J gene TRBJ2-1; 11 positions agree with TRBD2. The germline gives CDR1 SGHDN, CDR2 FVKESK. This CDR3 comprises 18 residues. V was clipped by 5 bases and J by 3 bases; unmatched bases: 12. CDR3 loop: CASSLSRLAGGHYNEQFF. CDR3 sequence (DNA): TGTGCCAGCAGCTTAAGCCGGCTAGCGGGGGGCCACTACAATGAGCAGTTCTTC.

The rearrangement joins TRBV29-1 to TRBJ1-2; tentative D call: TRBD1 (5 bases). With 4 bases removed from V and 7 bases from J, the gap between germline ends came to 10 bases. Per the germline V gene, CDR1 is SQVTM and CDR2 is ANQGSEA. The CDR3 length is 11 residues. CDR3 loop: CSVVGTSGYTF. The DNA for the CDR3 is TGCAGCGTTGTGGGGACCTCTGGCTACACCTTC.

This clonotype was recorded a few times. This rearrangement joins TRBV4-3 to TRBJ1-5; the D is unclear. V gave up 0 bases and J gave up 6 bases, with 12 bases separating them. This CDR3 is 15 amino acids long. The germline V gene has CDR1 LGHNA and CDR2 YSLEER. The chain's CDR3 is CASSQDRQRFQPQHF. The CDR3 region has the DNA TGCGCCAGCAGCCAAGATCGGCAGAGGTTTCAGCCCCAGCATTTT.

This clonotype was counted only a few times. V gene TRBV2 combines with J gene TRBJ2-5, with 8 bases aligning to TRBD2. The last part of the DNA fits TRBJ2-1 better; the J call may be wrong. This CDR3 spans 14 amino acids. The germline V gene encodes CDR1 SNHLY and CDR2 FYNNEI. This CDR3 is CARATGGSHNEQFF. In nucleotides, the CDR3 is TGTGCCAGAGCGACGGGGGGGTCTCACAATGAGCAGTTCTTC.

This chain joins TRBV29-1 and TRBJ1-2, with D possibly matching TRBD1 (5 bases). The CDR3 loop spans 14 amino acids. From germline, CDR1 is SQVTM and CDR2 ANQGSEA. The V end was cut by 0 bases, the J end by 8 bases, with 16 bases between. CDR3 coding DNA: TGCAGCGTTGAAGATTCGAGGGGCGCGGAGGGCTACACCTTC. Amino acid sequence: CSVEDSRGAEGYTF.

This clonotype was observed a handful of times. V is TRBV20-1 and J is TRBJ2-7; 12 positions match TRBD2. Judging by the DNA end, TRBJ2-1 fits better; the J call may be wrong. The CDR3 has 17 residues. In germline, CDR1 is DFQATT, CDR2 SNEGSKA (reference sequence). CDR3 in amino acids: CSAPLQFPSGGAHEQFF. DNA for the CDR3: TGCAGTGCCCCCCTTCAATTCCCTAGCGGGGGGGCTCATGAGCAGTTCTTC.

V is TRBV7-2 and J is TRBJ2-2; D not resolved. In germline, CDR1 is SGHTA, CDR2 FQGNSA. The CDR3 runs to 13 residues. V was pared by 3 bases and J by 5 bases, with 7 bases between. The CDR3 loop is CASSFKETGELFF. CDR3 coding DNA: TGTGCCAGCAGCTTTAAGGAGACCGGGGAGCTGTTTTTT.

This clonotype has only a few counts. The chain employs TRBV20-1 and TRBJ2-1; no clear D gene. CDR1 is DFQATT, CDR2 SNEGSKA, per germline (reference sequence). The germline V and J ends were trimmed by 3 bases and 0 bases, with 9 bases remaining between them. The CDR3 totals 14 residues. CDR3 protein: CSASFPSSYNEQFF. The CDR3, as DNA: TGCAGTGCTAGCTTCCCAAGCTCCTACAATGAGCAGTTCTTC.

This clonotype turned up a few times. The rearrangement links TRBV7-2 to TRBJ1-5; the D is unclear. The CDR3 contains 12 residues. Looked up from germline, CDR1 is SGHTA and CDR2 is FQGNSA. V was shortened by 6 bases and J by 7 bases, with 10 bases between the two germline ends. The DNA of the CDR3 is TGTGCCAGCAGTCCCCTACGGCAGCCCCAGCATTTT. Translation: CASSPLRQPQHF.

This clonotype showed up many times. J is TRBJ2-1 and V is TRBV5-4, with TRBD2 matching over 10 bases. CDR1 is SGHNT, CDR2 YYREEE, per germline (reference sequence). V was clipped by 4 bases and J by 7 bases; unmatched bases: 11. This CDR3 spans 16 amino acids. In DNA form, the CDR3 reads TGTGCCAGCAGCCCTGGCGGAGCGGGGGGGCATAATGAGCAGTTCTTC. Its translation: CASSPGGAGGHNEQFF.

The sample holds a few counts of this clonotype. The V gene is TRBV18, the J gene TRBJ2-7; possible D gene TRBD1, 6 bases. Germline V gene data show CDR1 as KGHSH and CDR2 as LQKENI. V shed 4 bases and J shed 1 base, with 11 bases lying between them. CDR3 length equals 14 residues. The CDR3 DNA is TGTGCCAGCTCACAACTTGACAGGTCCTACGAGCAGTACTTC. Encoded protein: CASSQLDRSYEQYF.

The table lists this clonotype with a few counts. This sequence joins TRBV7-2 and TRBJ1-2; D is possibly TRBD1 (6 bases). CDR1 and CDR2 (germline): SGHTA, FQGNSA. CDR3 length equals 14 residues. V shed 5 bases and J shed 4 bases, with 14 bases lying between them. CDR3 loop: CASSPLDRPYGYTF. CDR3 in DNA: TGTGCCAGCAGCCCACTAGACAGGCCCTATGGCTACACCTTC.

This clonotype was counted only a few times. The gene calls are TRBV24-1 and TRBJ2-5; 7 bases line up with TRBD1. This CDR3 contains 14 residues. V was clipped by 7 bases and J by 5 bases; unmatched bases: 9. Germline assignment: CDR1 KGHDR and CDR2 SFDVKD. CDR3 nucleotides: TGTGCCACCAGCTCGGGACAGCCGAGGGAGACCCAGTACTTC. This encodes CATSSGQPRETQYF.

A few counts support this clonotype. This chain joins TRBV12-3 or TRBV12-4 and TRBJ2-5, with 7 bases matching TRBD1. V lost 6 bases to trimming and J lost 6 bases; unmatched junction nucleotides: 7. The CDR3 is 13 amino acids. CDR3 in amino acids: CASSPTGRKTQYF. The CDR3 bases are TGTGCCAGCAGCCCGACAGGGCGAAAGACCCAGTACTTC.

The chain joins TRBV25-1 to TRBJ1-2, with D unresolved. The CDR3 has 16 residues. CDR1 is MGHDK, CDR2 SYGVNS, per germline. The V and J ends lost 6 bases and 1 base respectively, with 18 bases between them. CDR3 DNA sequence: TGTGCCAGCAGCCCATTCCTTTCAAGGAGTAACTATGGCTACACCTTC. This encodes CASSPFLSRSNYGYTF.

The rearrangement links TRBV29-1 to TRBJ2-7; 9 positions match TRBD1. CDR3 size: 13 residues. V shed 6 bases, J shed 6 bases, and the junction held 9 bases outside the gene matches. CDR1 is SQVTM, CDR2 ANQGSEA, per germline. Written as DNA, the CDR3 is TGCAGCGTCGTCCGGGACAGGGAGGGCGAGCAGTACTTC. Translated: CSVVRDREGEQYF.

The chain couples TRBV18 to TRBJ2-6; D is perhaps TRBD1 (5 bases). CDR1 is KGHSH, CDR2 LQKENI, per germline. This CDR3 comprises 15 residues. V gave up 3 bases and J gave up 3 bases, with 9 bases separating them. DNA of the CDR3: TGTGCCAGCTCACCGCAGGGTTTTGGGGCCAACGTCCTGACTTTC. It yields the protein CASSPQGFGANVLTF.

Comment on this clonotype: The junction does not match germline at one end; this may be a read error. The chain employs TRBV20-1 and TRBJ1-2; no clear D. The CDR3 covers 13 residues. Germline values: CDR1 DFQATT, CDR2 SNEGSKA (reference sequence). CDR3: CSAREYTNYGHTF. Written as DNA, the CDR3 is TGCAGTGCTAGAGAGTATACTAACTATGGCCACACCTTC.

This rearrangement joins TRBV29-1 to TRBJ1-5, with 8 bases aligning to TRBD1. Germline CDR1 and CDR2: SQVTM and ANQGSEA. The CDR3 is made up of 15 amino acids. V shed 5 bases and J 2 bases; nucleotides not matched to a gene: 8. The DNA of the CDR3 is TGCAGCGTTCAACTATCACAGGGGGGCAATCAGCCCCAGCATTTT. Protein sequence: CSVQLSQGGNQPQHF.

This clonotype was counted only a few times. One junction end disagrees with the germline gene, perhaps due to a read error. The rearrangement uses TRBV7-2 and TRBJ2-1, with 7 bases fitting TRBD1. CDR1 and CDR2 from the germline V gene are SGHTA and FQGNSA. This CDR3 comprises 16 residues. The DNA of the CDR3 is TGTGCCAGTAGCTCCACCAAGGGGGCAGGCTACAATGAGCAGTTCTTC. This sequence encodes CASSSTKGAGYNEQFF.

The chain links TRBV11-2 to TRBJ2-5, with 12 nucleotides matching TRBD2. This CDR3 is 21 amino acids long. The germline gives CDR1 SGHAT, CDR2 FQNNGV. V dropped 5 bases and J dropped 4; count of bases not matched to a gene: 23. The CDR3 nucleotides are TGTGCCAGCAGCCCGACCCTGGTAGGGAGACTAGCGGGGGAGACCTTAGAGACCCAGTACTTC. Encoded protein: CASSPTLVGRLAGETLETQYF.

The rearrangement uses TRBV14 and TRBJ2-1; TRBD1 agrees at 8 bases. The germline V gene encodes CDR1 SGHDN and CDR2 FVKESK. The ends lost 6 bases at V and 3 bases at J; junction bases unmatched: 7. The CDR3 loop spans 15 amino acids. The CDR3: CASSSTGDYYNEQFF. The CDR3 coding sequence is TGTGCCAGCAGTTCGACAGGGGATTACTACAATGAGCAGTTCTTC.

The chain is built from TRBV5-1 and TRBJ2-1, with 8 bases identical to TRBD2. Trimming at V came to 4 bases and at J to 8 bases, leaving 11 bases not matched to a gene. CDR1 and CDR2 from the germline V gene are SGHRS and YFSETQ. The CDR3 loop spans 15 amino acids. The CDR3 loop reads CASSAGSSGQHEQFF. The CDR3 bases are TGCGCCAGCAGCGCGGGTTCTAGCGGGCAGCATGAGCAGTTCTTC.

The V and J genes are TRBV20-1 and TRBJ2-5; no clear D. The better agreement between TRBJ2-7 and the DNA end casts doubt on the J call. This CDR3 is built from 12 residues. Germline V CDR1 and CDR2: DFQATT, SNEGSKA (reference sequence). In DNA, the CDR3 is TGCAGTGCCGGTCCGAGATCCTACGAGCAGTACTTC. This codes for CSAGPRSYEQYF.

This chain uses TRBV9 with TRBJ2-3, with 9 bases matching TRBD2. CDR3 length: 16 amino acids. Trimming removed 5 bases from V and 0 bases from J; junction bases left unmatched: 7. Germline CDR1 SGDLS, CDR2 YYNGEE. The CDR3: CASSYRLAVSTDTQYF. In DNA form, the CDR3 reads TGTGCCAGCAGTTACCGACTAGCGGTGAGCACAGATACGCAGTATTTT.

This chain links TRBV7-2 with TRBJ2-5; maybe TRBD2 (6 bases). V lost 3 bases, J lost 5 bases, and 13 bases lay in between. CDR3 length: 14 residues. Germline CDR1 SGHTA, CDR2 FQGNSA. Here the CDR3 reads CASSLRRGAETQYF. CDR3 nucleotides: TGTGCCAGCAGCTTGCGGCGGGGAGCGGAGACCCAGTACTTC.

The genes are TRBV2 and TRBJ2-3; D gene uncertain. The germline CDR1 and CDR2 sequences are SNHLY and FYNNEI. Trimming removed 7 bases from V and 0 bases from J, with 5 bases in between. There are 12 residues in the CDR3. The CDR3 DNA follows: TGTGCCAGCAAAGGCAGCACAGATACGCAGTATTTT. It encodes CASKGSTDTQYF.

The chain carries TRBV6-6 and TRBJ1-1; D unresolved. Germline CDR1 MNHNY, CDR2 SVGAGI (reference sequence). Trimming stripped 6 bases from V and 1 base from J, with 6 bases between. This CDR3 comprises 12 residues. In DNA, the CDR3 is TGTGCCAGCAGCAAGAGGAACACTGAAGCTTTCTTT. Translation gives CASSKRNTEAFF.